These 17 T cell receptor beta chains came from one sample sequenced in a study of blood T cell repertoires in COVID-19 (dated by TCRdb to 2018 to 2021). Libraries were prepared through the immunoSEQ multiplex PCR assay. The source is immuneACCESS, and TCRdb retained only in-frame sequences with V and J called. Part of the clones is not carried over; for the studies checked, unresolved V genes explain less than half of this, and the remainder is unexplained. The sample contains some 71,000 clones, roughly 90% of them found a single time. The top ten hold 5% to 6% of the sample. Sequencing input: peripheral blood. Every receptor here comes from a man in his fifties or sixties with acute or convalescent COVID-19.

This clone was counted a single time. This chain joins TRBV11-2 and TRBJ2-7; 11 nucleotides match TRBD2. Germline V lookup: CDR1 SGHAT, CDR2 FQNNGV. The CDR3 totals 17 residues. V was clipped by 5 bases and J by 0 bases; unmatched bases: 9. The CDR3 DNA reads as TGTGCCAGCAGCCTCCTGCTGACTAGCGGGGCCTCCTACGAGCAGTACTTC. This sequence encodes CASSLLLTSGASYEQYF.

The chain carries TRBV7-6 and TRBJ1-2, with D unclear. This CDR3 is built from 13 residues. V lost 0 bases to trimming and J lost 8 bases, with 10 bases between them. CDR1 is SGHVS and CDR2 is FNYEAQ in the germline V gene. CDR3 sequence: CASSLAGGNGYTF. CDR3 coding DNA: TGTGCCAGCAGCTTAGCAGGAGGGAACGGCTACACCTTC.

The chain uses TRBV28 and TRBJ2-5; the D is unclear. Germline CDR1 is MDHEN and CDR2 is SYDVKM. This CDR3 has 14 residues. V was clipped by 6 bases and J by 2 bases, with 13 bases between them. This CDR3 is CASSYPRGQETQYF. The DNA of the CDR3 is TGTGCCAGCAGCTACCCTAGAGGACAAGAGACCCAGTACTTC.

The chain joins TRBV9 to TRBJ1-1; perhaps TRBD1 as D (6 bases). V lost 9 bases and J 8 bases, leaving 17 bases between the germline ends. Germline V gene data show CDR1 as SGDLS and CDR2 as YYNGEE. There are 12 residues in the CDR3. CDR3 sequence reads: CATGGPLGEAFF. In DNA, the CDR3 is TGTGCCACCGGGGGGCCGTTGGGAGAAGCTTTCTTT.

The gene calls are TRBV5-1 and TRBJ1-2, with unresolved D. Germline V gene sequence: CDR1 SGHRS, CDR2 YFSETQ. V was cut by 0 bases and J by 2 bases, with 8 bases left in between. The CDR3 contains 14 residues. CDR3: CASSLDVRNYGYTF. CDR3 DNA sequence: TGCGCCAGCAGCTTGGATGTCAGGAACTATGGCTACACCTTC.

CDR3 bases: TGTGCCAGTAGTATAGGTGACGGCAGGGGTTTTCGACAGCCCCAGCATTTT. Translated: CASSIGDGRGFRQPQHF. J is TRBJ1-5 and V is TRBV19; a possible D gene is TRBD1 (6 bases). Germline lookup yields CDR1 LNHDA and CDR2 SQIVND (reference sequence). This CDR3 spans 17 amino acids. V lost 1 base and J 7 bases, leaving 20 bases between the germline ends. Based on the CDR3 plus reference TRBV19 and TRBJ1-5, the full variable domain is DGGITQSPKYLFRKEGQNVTLSCEQNLNHDAMYWYRQDPGQGLRLIYYSQIVNDFQKGDIAEGYSVSREKKESFPLTVTSAQKNPTAFYLCASSIGDGRGFRQPQHFGDGTRLSIL.

The V call is TRBV5-4, the J call TRBJ2-3; D is unresolved. The V gene's germline CDR1 is SGHNT and CDR2 YYREEE (reference sequence). V lost 4 bases to trimming and J lost 2 bases, with 8 bases between them. The CDR3 sequence is 13 residues long. CDR3 sequence: CASSTSVTDTQYF. The CDR3, as DNA: TGTGCCAGCAGCACTTCGGTCACAGATACGCAGTATTTT.

This rearrangement joins TRBV27 to TRBJ2-6, with D unclear. The CDR3 sequence is 16 residues long. Trimming left V 9 bases short and J 0 bases short, with 15 bases between. Germline loops: CDR1 MNHEY, CDR2 SMNVEV (reference sequence). The DNA of the CDR3 is TGTGCCAGTAACAGCTTCGGAAGCTCTGGGGCCAACGTCCTGACTTTC. It specifies CASNSFGSSGANVLTF.

The rearrangement joins TRBV28 to TRBJ1-1; tentative D call: TRBD1 (6 bases). V lost 2 bases, J lost 0 bases, and 19 bases lay in between. This CDR3 region has 18 residues. The germline CDR1 and CDR2 sequences are MDHEN and SYDVKM. The CDR3 sequence is CASSLPIGSGGMNTEAFF. The CDR3 nucleotides read TGTGCCAGCAGTTTACCCATCGGGTCGGGGGGCATGAACACTGAAGCTTTCTTT.

This clone was seen more than once but under ten times. CDR3 DNA: TGTGCCAGCAGATTGGGACAGGGAGGGAATCAGCCCCAGCATTTT. This encodes CASRLGQGGNQPQHF. The gene calls are TRBV2 and TRBJ1-5; TRBD1 aligns across 9 bases. The CDR3 consists of 15 residues. V dropped 6 bases and J dropped 4; count of bases not matched to a gene: 7. Looked up from germline, CDR1 is SNHLY and CDR2 is FYNNEI.

This chain joins TRBV29-1 and TRBJ1-5; 7 bases align to TRBD1. Germline V gene lookup returns CDR1 SQVTM and CDR2 ANQGSEA. This CDR3 region has 14 residues. The V gene end was trimmed by 4 bases and the J gene end by 3 bases; junction bases not matched to a gene: 6. CDR3 region: CSVVGQGDNQPQHF. Here the CDR3 DNA reads TGCAGCGTTGTCGGTCAGGGGGACAATCAGCCCCAGCATTTT.

J is TRBJ2-3 and V is TRBV19; D perhaps matches TRBD1 (5 bases). The CDR3 contains 14 residues. Germline V gene lookup returns CDR1 LNHDA and CDR2 SQIVND (reference sequence). Trimming shortened V by 7 bases and J by 5 bases, and 16 bases separated the two germline ends. CDR3 DNA sequence: TGTGCCAGTAAGGACACAACCACCATAGATACGCAGTATTTT. Translation gives CASKDTTTIDTQYF.

The chain is built from TRBV6-6 and TRBJ2-7, with TRBD1 matching over 9 bases. The ends lost 6 bases at V and 7 bases at J; junction bases unmatched: 7. Germline V gene data show CDR1 as MNHNY and CDR2 as SVGAGI (reference sequence). This CDR3 is 13 amino acids long. The CDR3, as DNA: TGTGCCAGCAGCTCCTTAGGACAGGGGGAGCAGTACTTC. As protein: CASSSLGQGEQYF.

The V and J genes are TRBV19 and TRBJ2-1; weak D call: TRBD2 (6 bases). The CDR3 has 12 amino acids. CDR1 LNHDA and CDR2 SQIVND come from the germline V gene (reference sequence). The ends were cut back, 6 bases at V and 10 bases at J, with 13 bases in the middle. DNA of the CDR3: TGTGCCAGTAGCCCTCGGAGGGGCGAGCAGTTCTTC. Protein product: CASSPRRGEQFF.

This chain links TRBV5-1 with TRBJ2-3; D gene unclear. Between the trimmed V and J ends, which lost 5 bases and 2 bases, there was a span of 9 bases. This CDR3 is 13 amino acids long. Germline CDR1 reads SGHRS; CDR2 reads YFSETQ. The CDR3 region is CASSPQFTDTQYF. In DNA form, the CDR3 reads TGCGCCAGCAGTCCCCAGTTCACAGATACGCAGTATTTT.

Concerning this clone: Given the absence of the conserved phenylalanine or tryptophan at the CDR3 end, a read error is likely. It is unclear where the CDR3 begins or ends on the DNA, so no DNA is shown, and the CDR3 is as TCRdb lists it. This sequence joins TRBV29-1 and TRBJ2-6; TRBD1 reflects the table's D call only, with no check against the DNA. In germline, CDR1 is SQVTM, CDR2 ANQGSEA. The CDR3 adds up to 11 amino acids, both ends counted. CDR3 residues: CSVVCIGTGDS.

The chain combines TRBV10-1 with TRBJ1-1; TRBD1 agrees at 8 bases. CDR3 size: 13 residues. Germline values: CDR1 WNHNN, CDR2 SYGVQD (reference sequence). J was trimmed by 4 bases and V by 5 bases; bases with no gene match: 3. CDR3 region: CASSLGQGTEAFF. CDR3 bases: TGCGCCAGCAGTCTTGGACAGGGCACTGAAGCTTTCTTT.